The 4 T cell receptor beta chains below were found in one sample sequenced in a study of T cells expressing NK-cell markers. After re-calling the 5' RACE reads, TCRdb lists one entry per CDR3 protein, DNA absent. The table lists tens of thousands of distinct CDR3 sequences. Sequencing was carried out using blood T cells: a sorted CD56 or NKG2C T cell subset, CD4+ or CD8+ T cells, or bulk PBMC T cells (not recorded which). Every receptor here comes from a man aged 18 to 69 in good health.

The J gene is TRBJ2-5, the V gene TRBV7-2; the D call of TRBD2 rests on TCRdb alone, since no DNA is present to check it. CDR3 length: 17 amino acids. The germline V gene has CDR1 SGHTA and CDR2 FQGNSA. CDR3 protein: CASSPPRRGIIGETQYF.

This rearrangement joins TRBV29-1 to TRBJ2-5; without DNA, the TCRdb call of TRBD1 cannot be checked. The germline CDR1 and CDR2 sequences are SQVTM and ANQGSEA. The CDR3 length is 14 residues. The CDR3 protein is CSVDRGQGIETQYF.

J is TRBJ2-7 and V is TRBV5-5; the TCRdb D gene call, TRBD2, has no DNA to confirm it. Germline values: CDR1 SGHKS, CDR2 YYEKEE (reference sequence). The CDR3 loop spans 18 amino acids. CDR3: CASSFSPSRQTSGYEQYF.

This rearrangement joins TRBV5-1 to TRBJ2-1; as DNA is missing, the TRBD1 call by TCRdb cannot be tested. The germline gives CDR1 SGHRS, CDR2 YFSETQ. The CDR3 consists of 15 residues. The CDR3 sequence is CASSPSGGLYNEQFF.